The 26 T cell receptor beta chains presented below share a single source sample, sequenced in a study of cytomegalovirus exposure and HLA in healthy donors. PCR employed 60 Vbeta and 13 Jbeta primers. Libraries were prepared by immunoSEQ multiplex PCR; TCRdb keeps only in-frame clonotypes and omits some of them. Of roughly 73,000 clones listed, approximately 88% are singletons. Sequencing input: PBMCs. These receptor sequences come from a woman between 50 and 59 years old in good health and CMV-seronegative.

The chain is built from TRBV6-9 and TRBJ2-3, with 10 bases lining up with TRBD1. The CDR3 loop spans 15 amino acids. The J segment lost 5 bases and the V segment lost 4 bases, leaving 6 bases of the junction unmatched. CDR1 MNHGY and CDR2 SVAAGI come from the germline V gene. The CDR3 coding sequence is TGTGCCAGCAGTTGGGACAGGGGATTGAGAGATACGCAGTATTTT. Translating gives CASSWDRGLRDTQYF.

The V gene is TRBV29-1, the J gene TRBJ2-1, with TRBD2 matching over 7 bases. V trimming: 7 bases; J trimming: 9 bases; junction bases outside the gene matches: 9. Germline CDR1 is SQVTM and CDR2 is ANQGSEA. This CDR3 comprises 12 residues. CDR3 nucleotides: TGCAGCGGGGAGGGTCTGGGGGGTGAGCAGTTCTTC. Amino acid sequence: CSGEGLGGEQFF.

The chain couples TRBV7-8 to TRBJ1-3; 8 bases match TRBD1. This CDR3 has 16 amino acids. Trimming removed 7 bases from V and 0 bases from J; junction bases left unmatched: 8. Germline CDR1 reads SGHVS; CDR2 reads FQNEAQ. The CDR3 is CASNKDRASSGNTIYF. CDR3 bases: TGTGCCAGCAACAAGGACAGGGCATCCTCTGGAAACACCATATATTTT. Complete variable domain (other parts from reference TRBV7-8 and TRBJ1-3): GAGVSQSPRYKVAKRGQDVALRCDPISGHVSLFWYQQALGQGPEFLTYFQNEAQLDKSGLPSDRFFAERPEGSVSTLKIQRTQQEDSAVYLCASNKDRASSGNTIYFGEGSWLTVV.

The genes are TRBV28 and TRBJ1-4, with D unresolved. The CDR3 runs to 14 residues. Germline V gene data show CDR1 as MDHEN and CDR2 as SYDVKM. V was cut by 5 bases and J by 5 bases, with 12 bases left in between. The CDR3 spells CASSANLFNEKLFF. CDR3 sequence (DNA): TGTGCCAGCAGTGCGAACCTCTTCAATGAAAAACTGTTTTTT.

The rearrangement uses TRBV18 and TRBJ2-7; TRBD2 might be the D (5 bases). Germline V gene lookup returns CDR1 KGHSH and CDR2 LQKENI. The ends were cut back, 5 bases at V and 7 bases at J, with 12 bases in the middle. The CDR3 sequence is 12 residues long. The CDR3 region is CASSAGLEEQYF. For the CDR3, the DNA is TGTGCCAGCTCAGCGGGTTTAGAGGAGCAGTACTTC.

This clone has a single count. The chain couples TRBV29-1 to TRBJ2-7; 7 bases line up with TRBD2. After removal of 4 bases from V and 3 bases from J, the junction contained 6 bases not matched to a gene. CDR1 and CDR2 (germline): SQVTM, ANQGSEA. The CDR3 length is 13 residues. The CDR3 DNA reads TGCAGCGTTGTCGCGGGGAGGGTCTACGAGCAGTACTTC. Its protein product is CSVVAGRVYEQYF.

CDR3 coding DNA: TGTGCCAGCAGCAAATCCAAAGTAGCTTACGAGCAGTACTTC. It yields the protein CASSKSKVAYEQYF. The V and J genes are TRBV6-5 and TRBJ2-5; the D is unclear. Gene TRBJ2-7 matches the end of the DNA better, so the J call may be wrong. Germline CDR1 is MNHEY and CDR2 is SVGAGI. This CDR3 has 14 amino acids.

Note on this clone: The junction does not match germline at one end; this may be a read error. The sample holds other DNA sequences that translate to the same CDR3. The chain is built from TRBV28 and TRBJ1-5, with 8 bases that match TRBD1. The CDR3 loop spans 15 amino acids. CDR1 is MDHEN and CDR2 is SYDVKM in the germline V gene. DNA of the CDR3: TGTGCCAGCAGTTTTCATGCAGGGGGCAATCAGCCTCAGCATTTT. Its protein is CASSFHAGGNQPQHF.

CDR3 coding DNA: TGTGCCAGCAGTGAAACGAAACCCCGAGAGACTAGCGGGAGTCGTAGCTACGAGCAGTACTTC. It codes for CASSETKPRETSGSRSYEQYF. The chain employs TRBV6-1 and TRBJ2-7; 12 bases fit TRBD2. Germline values: CDR1 MNHNS, CDR2 SASEGT. After removal of 2 bases from V and 3 bases from J, the junction contained 20 bases not matched to a gene. The CDR3 extends over 21 amino acids.

The sample holds one count of this clone. V usage is TRBV6-5 and J usage is TRBJ2-1; 9 positions agree with TRBD1. From germline, CDR1 is MNHEY and CDR2 SVGAGI. The CDR3 contains 15 residues. V shed 6 bases, J shed 0 bases, and the junction held 3 bases outside the gene matches. The CDR3 reads CASRPGQGSYNEQFF. The CDR3 nucleotides are TGTGCCAGCAGACCGGGACAGGGCTCCTACAATGAGCAGTTCTTC.

The chain uses TRBV19 and TRBJ1-1, with D possibly being TRBD1 (6 bases). CDR1 LNHDA and CDR2 SQIVND come from the germline V gene (reference sequence). CDR3 size: 13 residues. V lost 7 bases and J 1 base, leaving 10 bases between the germline ends. Here the CDR3 DNA reads TGTGCCAGTATTTTGGACAGGAACACTGAAGCTTTCTTT. Amino acid sequence: CASILDRNTEAFF.

This clone was seen once. The chain joins TRBV5-5 to TRBJ2-2; 7 bases line up with TRBD1. With V trimmed by 0 bases and J by 1 base, 3 bases remained unmatched. The germline V gene has CDR1 SGHKS and CDR2 YYEKEE (reference sequence). The CDR3 covers 16 residues. CDR3 protein: CASSLGQGGNTGELFF. Written as DNA, the CDR3 is TGTGCCAGCAGCTTGGGACAGGGCGGGAACACCGGGGAGCTGTTTTTT. Full variable domain (outside the CDR3, taken from reference TRBV5-5 and TRBJ2-2): DAGVTQSPTHLIKTRGQQVTLRCSPISGHKSVSWYQQVLGQGPQFIFQYYEKEERGRGNFPDRFSARQFPNYSSELNVNALLLGDSALYLCASSLGQGGNTGELFFGEGSRLTVL.

The V call is TRBV6-1, the J call TRBJ2-1; TRBD2 matches at 9 bases. The germline gives CDR1 MNHNS, CDR2 SASEGT. This CDR3 has 15 amino acids. V lost 6 bases and J lost 0; bases outside the gene matches: 3. For the CDR3, the DNA is TGTGCCAGCAGCCTAGCGGGGAGCTCCTACAATGAGCAGTTCTTC. Its translation is CASSLAGSSYNEQFF.

V gene TRBV15 combines with J gene TRBJ1-4; tentatively, D is TRBD1 (5 bases). Germline V CDR1 and CDR2: LNHNV, YYDKDF (reference sequence). This CDR3 spans 17 amino acids. The V end lost 0 bases, the J end lost 3 bases, and 14 bases lay between the germline ends. The CDR3 sequence is CATSRDIIGAANEKLFF. The DNA of the CDR3 is TGTGCCACCAGCAGAGATATTATAGGGGCAGCTAATGAAAAACTGTTTTTT.

The V gene is TRBV6-5, the J gene TRBJ2-1, with D unclear. Trimming shortened V by 4 bases and J by 4 bases, and 8 bases separated the two germline ends. This CDR3 has 13 residues. The germline V gene encodes CDR1 MNHEY and CDR2 SVGAGI. In DNA form, the CDR3 reads TGTGCCAGCAGTTTCCTCGGTTACAATGAGCAGTTCTTC. This gives the protein CASSFLGYNEQFF.

The V and J genes are TRBV5-1 and TRBJ2-7; maybe TRBD1 (5 bases). Germline CDR1 SGHRS, CDR2 YFSETQ. Trimming removed 1 base from V and 2 bases from J, with 13 bases in between. This CDR3 has 15 amino acids. As DNA, the CDR3 is TGCGCCAGCAGCTTGAGGCAGGGATTTACCTACGAGCAGTACTTC. It is translated as CASSLRQGFTYEQYF.

The chain carries TRBV7-8 and TRBJ2-7; D might be TRBD2 (5 bases). The CDR3 is 12 residues long. V lost 1 base and J 5 bases, leaving 6 bases between the germline ends. Germline V gene data show CDR1 as SGHVS and CDR2 as FQNEAQ. CDR3 nucleotides: TGTGCCAGCAGCTTAGGAGCGGACGAGCAGTACTTC. Amino acid sequence: CASSLGADEQYF.

V and J are TRBV7-9 and TRBJ1-1; a possible D gene is TRBD1 (6 bases). Germline lookup yields CDR1 SEHNR and CDR2 FQNEAQ (reference sequence). This CDR3 is built from 14 residues. The CDR3 loop reads CASGGGGDRTEAFF. CDR3 in DNA: TGTGCGAGTGGGGGGGGCGGGGATCGCACTGAAGCTTTCTTT.

As regards this clone: This sample also contains other DNA sequences that code for the same CDR3. The chain combines TRBV28 with TRBJ1-2, with 7 bases aligning to TRBD1. The germline V gene has CDR1 MDHEN and CDR2 SYDVKM. This CDR3 spans 12 amino acids. Trimming removed 8 bases from V and 5 bases from J; junction bases left unmatched: 5. CDR3 sequence reads: CASAGTEYGYTF. The CDR3 region has the DNA TGTGCCAGCGCAGGGACAGAGTATGGCTACACCTTC.

The chain has TRBV5-6 and TRBJ1-2, with D possibly matching TRBD1 (6 bases). Germline CDR1 SGHDT, CDR2 YYEEEE. Trimming left V 0 bases short and J 2 bases short, with 8 bases between. The CDR3 has 14 amino acids. The CDR3 loop reads CASSLGTVNYGYTF. Written as DNA, the CDR3 is TGTGCCAGCAGCTTGGGGACAGTGAACTATGGCTACACCTTC.

The rearrangement joins TRBV6-1 to TRBJ2-5; 7 positions agree with TRBD1. Trimming took 4 bases from V and 1 from J; bases not matched to a gene: 6. The V gene's germline CDR1 is MNHNS and CDR2 SASEGT. CDR3 length: 15 amino acids. This CDR3 reads CASSVSGTVQETQYF. Written as DNA, the CDR3 is TGTGCCAGCAGTGTTTCCGGGACAGTCCAAGAGACCCAGTACTTC.

The V call is TRBV7-9, the J call TRBJ1-2, with TRBD1 identical over 10 bases. J lost 9 bases, V lost 4 bases, and 8 bases had no gene match. The germline V gene has CDR1 SEHNR and CDR2 FQNEAQ (reference sequence). This CDR3 is 14 amino acids long. CDR3 region: CASSSSDRGMSYTF. CDR3 coding DNA: TGTGCCAGCAGCTCATCGGACAGGGGGATGAGCTACACCTTC.

V is TRBV7-8 and J is TRBJ2-1; possibly TRBD1 for D (6 bases). Trimming shortened V by 3 bases and J by 3 bases, and 15 bases separated the two germline ends. Germline values: CDR1 SGHVS, CDR2 FQNEAQ. The length of the CDR3 is 16 residues. DNA for the CDR3: TGTGCCAGCAGCTTGCCCACAGGGACGGTCTACAATGAGCAGTTCTTC. Protein product: CASSLPTGTVYNEQFF.

J is TRBJ2-3 and V is TRBV19, with 15 bases fitting TRBD2. J was trimmed by 1 base and V by 5 bases; bases with no gene match: 7. There are 18 residues in the CDR3. Germline loops: CDR1 LNHDA, CDR2 SQIVND (reference sequence). The DNA of the CDR3 is TGTGCCAGTAGTCCCAGGACTAGCGGGAGGGAACGCACAGATACGCAGTATTTT. Its translation: CASSPRTSGRERTDTQYF.

The rearrangement links TRBV28 to TRBJ1-1, with a possible D match to TRBD1 (5 bases). Per germline, CDR1 MDHEN and CDR2 SYDVKM. The CDR3 length is 12 residues. V dropped 6 bases and J dropped 6 bases, with 11 bases sitting between them. Here the CDR3 reads CASSDWGAEAFF. The DNA for the CDR3 is TGTGCCAGCAGCGATTGGGGCGCTGAAGCTTTCTTT. The full variable domain, completed using reference TRBV28 and TRBJ1-1, is DVKVTQSSRYLVKRTGEKVFLECVQDMDHENMFWYRQDPGLGLRLIYFSYDVKMKEKGDIPEGYSVSREKKERFSLILESASTNQTSMYLCASSDWGAEAFFGQGTRLTVV.

The V gene is TRBV7-8, the J gene TRBJ2-5; 10 nucleotides align to TRBD2. Germline trimming cut 5 bases from V and 5 bases from J; bases unmatched to any gene: 17. The CDR3 covers 18 residues. Germline CDR1 is SGHVS and CDR2 is FQNEAQ. CDR3 coding DNA: TGTGCCAGCAGCCCCAGAAAACGTCTAGCGGGGGTAGCGGAGACCCAGTACTTC. The encoded protein is CASSPRKRLAGVAETQYF.